This entry lists 28 T cell receptor beta chains sequenced from one sample in a study of molecular identifiers for immune sequencing clone quantification. Each CDR3 protein is one row after TCRdb ran MiXCR on the PCR reads. The data hold about half a million distinct CDR3 sequences, with 20% to 25% observed a single time. Sample: naive CD8+ T cells from blood, with Jurkat cell RNA spiked in. Subset in this sample: FACS-sorted CD8+CD4-CCR7+CD45RA+ naive T cells. These receptors were collected from a human donor in good health. Some libraries in this study had Jurkat cell RNA spiked in.

At least ten counts were recorded for this clonotype. The chain has TRBV5-4 and TRBJ1-1; D might be TRBD1 (5 bases). Deletions cut 6 bases from V and 8 bases from J, with 11 bases between. Looked up from germline, CDR1 is SGHNT and CDR2 is YYREEE (reference sequence). The CDR3 is 11 residues long. The CDR3 sequence is CASTQGLEAFF. The CDR3 DNA reads as TGTGCCAGCACTCAGGGACTGGAAGCTTTCTTT.

This clonotype occurred many times. The CDR3 bases are TGCGCCAGCAGCCAAGAATACCCGAGCTCCTACGAGCAGTACTTC. Translating gives CASSQEYPSSYEQYF. The chain has TRBV4-3 and TRBJ2-7; D gene uncertain. V lost 0 bases and J 0 bases, leaving 9 bases between the germline ends. Germline CDR1 reads LGHNA; CDR2 reads YSLEER. The CDR3 has 15 amino acids.

There are many counts of this clonotype. V usage is TRBV6-5 and J usage is TRBJ2-3; TRBD2 matches at 9 bases. V was clipped by 4 bases and J by 5 bases; unmatched bases: 4. There are 14 residues in the CDR3. The germline gives CDR1 MNHEY, CDR2 SVGAGI. CDR3 sequence reads: CASSSSGTRDTQYF. Here the CDR3 DNA reads TGTGCCAGCAGTTCTAGCGGGACTAGAGATACGCAGTATTTT.

There are many counts of this clonotype. The chain uses TRBV27 and TRBJ2-7, with 9 bases aligning to TRBD1. Germline lookup yields CDR1 MNHEY and CDR2 SMNVEV (reference sequence). Trimming cost V 5 bases and J 5 bases; bases outside gene matches: 7. CDR3 length: 14 amino acids. The CDR3 region is CASSLRTGVHEQYF. The CDR3 DNA is TGTGCCAGCAGTCTGAGGACAGGGGTCCACGAGCAGTACTTC.

V is TRBV11-2 and J is TRBJ2-7; tentative D call: TRBD1 (6 bases). Trimming left V 4 bases short and J 2 bases short, with 21 bases between. Germline CDR1 SGHAT, CDR2 FQNNGV. The CDR3 consists of 17 residues. CDR3 sequence (DNA): TGTGCCAGCAGCTCAGGGACACCAAAAACACTTGCCTACGAGCAGTACTTC. It is translated as CASSSGTPKTLAYEQYF. The full variable domain, with the rest looked up from reference TRBV11-2 and TRBJ2-7, is EAGVAQSPRYKIIEKRQSVAFWCNPISGHATLYWYQQILGQGPKLLIQFQNNGVVDDSQLPKDRFSAERLKGVDSTLKIQPAKLEDSAVYLCASSSGTPKTLAYEQYFGPGTRLTVT.

In its sample, this clonotype was seen many times. The chain uses TRBV2 and TRBJ1-5, with D uncertain. Germline V lookup: CDR1 SNHLY, CDR2 FYNNEI. This CDR3 is built from 17 residues. The V and J ends lost 5 bases and 2 bases respectively, with 19 bases between them. For the CDR3, the DNA is TGTGCCAGCAGTACACCTGTTGAGGCAGTCGGCAATCAGCCCCAGCATTTT. It codes for CASSTPVEAVGNQPQHF.

This chain links TRBV30 with TRBJ2-1; 9 bases map to TRBD2. V gave up 0 bases and J gave up 8 bases; unmatched junction bases: 5. The CDR3 contains 14 residues. Germline V gene sequence: CDR1 GTSNPN, CDR2 SVGIG (reference sequence). The CDR3 is CAWSVGLAFHEQFF. As DNA, the CDR3 is TGTGCCTGGAGTGTAGGACTAGCGTTCCATGAGCAGTTCTTC.

This clonotype was observed at least ten times. The chain combines TRBV20-1 with TRBJ2-7; D gene unclear. Germline CDR1 DFQATT, CDR2 SNEGSKA (reference sequence). This CDR3 has 15 amino acids. V was pared by 0 bases and J by 0 bases, with 12 bases between. In DNA form, the CDR3 reads TGCAGTGCTAGAGATTTAACCGTGAGCTCCTACGAGCAGTACTTC. Protein product: CSARDLTVSSYEQYF.

This clonotype appeared a few times. One end of the junction does not line up with germline, which may come from a read error. The chain couples TRBV7-9 to TRBJ2-2; 7 bases align to TRBD1. Germline assignment: CDR1 SEHNR and CDR2 FQNEAQ (reference sequence). CDR3 length equals 13 residues. The CDR3 region is CASIQGNAGELFF. Written as DNA, the CDR3 is TGTGCCAGCATACAGGGGAACGCCGGGGAGCTGTTTTTT.

The chain combines TRBV19 with TRBJ2-1; perhaps TRBD2 as D (6 bases). CDR1 and CDR2 (germline): LNHDA, SQIVND (reference sequence). The CDR3 is made up of 15 amino acids. Trimming removed 6 bases at V and 2 bases at J, with 14 bases between. The CDR3 DNA is TGTGCCAGTAGACCCGGAGCGGGTCCCTACAATGAGCAGTTCTTC. It codes for CASRPGAGPYNEQFF.

In nucleotides, the CDR3 is TGTGCCAGCAGTACCGGGATGTTAGAAAAACTGTTTTTT. This encodes CASSTGMLEKLFF. The genes are TRBV27 and TRBJ1-4; no clear D. The CDR3 covers 13 residues. V lost 5 bases to trimming and J lost 8 bases, with 12 bases between them. Germline V gene data show CDR1 as MNHEY and CDR2 as SMNVEV (reference sequence).

V gene TRBV11-3 combines with J gene TRBJ2-3; 9 nucleotides align to TRBD2. Germline assignment: CDR1 SGHNT and CDR2 YENEEA. The length of the CDR3 is 18 residues. Trimming took 0 bases from V and 2 from J; bases not matched to a gene: 9. The chain's CDR3 is CASSLDQGAGGFTDTQYF. The CDR3 DNA follows: TGTGCCAGCAGCTTAGATCAGGGAGCGGGAGGATTCACAGATACGCAGTATTTT.

As regards this clonotype: An end of the junction differs from the germline gene, which may be a read error. The chain combines TRBV30 with TRBJ2-7; TRBD1 is a possible D gene (5 bases). This CDR3 contains 14 residues. CDR1 and CDR2 from the germline V gene are GTSNPN and SVGIG (reference sequence). CDR3 nucleotides: TGTGCCTGGGGGGTTGACAGCAGCCGCTACGGGCAGTACTTC. It is translated as CAWGVDSSRYGQYF.

Points on this clonotype: A read error may explain this, as a much larger clone is one base away. The chain joins TRBV29-1 to TRBJ2-2; TRBD1 matches at 7 bases. Looked up from germline, CDR1 is SQVTM and CDR2 is ANQGSEA. Trimming took 4 bases from V and 4 from J; bases not matched to a gene: 3. The CDR3 runs 13 residues. The CDR3 loop is CSVVGQTTGELFF. The CDR3 DNA follows: TGCAGCGTTGTGGGACAGACCACCGGGGAGCTGTTTTTT.

CDR3 nucleotide sequence: TGTGCCAGCAGCGTAGATACGGGGACTGAAAACACCATATATTTT. It translates to CASSVDTGTENTIYF. The chain has TRBV9 and TRBJ1-3; D may be TRBD1 (5 bases). From germline, CDR1 is SGDLS and CDR2 YYNGEE. The CDR3 runs 15 residues. V was pared by 0 bases and J by 6 bases, with 13 bases between.

This clonotype was seen repeatedly, ten times or more. The gene calls are TRBV20-1 and TRBJ2-3; 11 bases map to TRBD2. CDR1 and CDR2 (germline): DFQATT, SNEGSKA (reference sequence). CDR3 length equals 15 residues. V trimming: 4 bases; J trimming: 2 bases; junction bases outside the gene matches: 5. CDR3 amino acids: CSATGLAEPTDTQYF. The CDR3 region has the DNA TGCAGTGCTACGGGACTAGCGGAGCCCACAGATACGCAGTATTTT.

As to this clonotype: An end of the junction differs from the germline gene, which may be a read error. This chain uses TRBV7-9 with TRBJ2-1; no reliable D call. Germline CDR1 and CDR2: SEHNR and FQNEAQ (reference sequence). The CDR3 covers 15 residues. CDR3 protein: CASSSSDKTGNERFF. CDR3 bases: TGTGCCAGCAGCTCCTCCGATAAGACTGGTAATGAGCGGTTCTTC.

Many counts were recorded for this clonotype. The V call is TRBV15, the J call TRBJ2-3, with 7 bases matching TRBD1. This CDR3 comprises 16 residues. The germline CDR1 and CDR2 sequences are LNHNV and YYDKDF (reference sequence). The J segment lost 2 bases and the V segment lost 3 bases, leaving 8 bases of the junction unmatched. The CDR3 region has the DNA TGTGCCACCAGCAGCAAAATAGGGACAGACACAGATACGCAGTATTTT. Its protein is CATSSKIGTDTDTQYF.

This clonotype has just a few counts. The chain has TRBV19 and TRBJ2-1; D possibly corresponds to TRBD2 (7 bases). Per the germline V gene, CDR1 is LNHDA and CDR2 is SQIVND (reference sequence). V lost 2 bases to trimming and J lost 2 bases, with 10 bases between them. This CDR3 has 15 amino acids. CDR3 region: CASSISGGTYNEQFF. The DNA for the CDR3 is TGTGCCAGTAGTATATCGGGGGGCACCTACAATGAGCAGTTCTTC.

There are a few counts of this clonotype. CDR3 in amino acids: CAWSIWGQEETQYF. The CDR3 coding sequence is TGTGCCTGGAGTATCTGGGGACAGGAGGAGACCCAGTACTTC. The chain links TRBV30 to TRBJ2-5, with TRBD1 matching 8 bases. Germline CDR1 reads GTSNPN; CDR2 reads SVGIG (reference sequence). J gave up 5 bases and V 2 bases, and 7 bases lay outside the gene matches. CDR3 size: 14 residues. The full variable domain, with the rest looked up from reference TRBV30 and TRBJ2-5, is SQTIHQWPATLVQPVGSPLSLECTVEGTSNPNLYWYRQAAGRGLQLLFYSVGIGQISSEVPQNLSASRPQDRQFILSSKKLLLSDSGFYLCAWSIWGQEETQYFGPGTRLLVL.

There are many counts of this clonotype. The rearrangement joins TRBV30 to TRBJ1-1; D gene ambiguous. This CDR3 region has 13 residues. Trimming removed 1 base at V and 0 bases at J, with 6 bases between. CDR1 GTSNPN and CDR2 SVGIG come from the germline V gene (reference sequence). This CDR3 is CAWSGRVNTEAFF. CDR3 DNA: TGTGCCTGGAGTGGGAGGGTGAACACTGAAGCTTTCTTT.

For this clonotype: This may arise from a read error, as a much more abundant clone is one base away. The chain uses TRBV5-3 and TRBJ1-1; no firm D call. TRBV5-3 is an ORF, and what it does is uncertain. This CDR3 contains 14 residues. The CDR3 loop reads CASSFWHESTEAFF. The DNA of the CDR3 is TGTGCCAGCAGCTTTTGGCACGAGAGCACTGAAGCTTTCTTT.

In its sample, this clonotype was seen a few times. The rearrangement uses TRBV5-1 and TRBJ1-3; possibly TRBD1 for D (5 bases). V was cut by 7 bases and J by 0 bases, with 17 bases left in between. Germline values: CDR1 SGHRS, CDR2 YFSETQ. The CDR3 consists of 16 residues. CDR3 coding DNA: TGCGCCAGCCGTGTTAAACAGGAGACCTCTGGAAACACCATATATTTT. It yields the protein CASRVKQETSGNTIYF.

This clonotype was seen at least ten times. The chain couples TRBV28 to TRBJ1-5; unclear D gene. Trimming stripped 4 bases from V and 7 bases from J, with 5 bases between. Germline lookup yields CDR1 MDHEN and CDR2 SYDVKM. This CDR3 is 11 amino acids long. CDR3 in DNA: TGTGCCAGCAGTTATACCCAGCCCCAGCATTTT. Its translation is CASSYTQPQHF.

This clonotype was detected only a few times. The rearrangement uses TRBV30 and TRBJ2-1, with 12 positions matching TRBD2. Trimming removed 2 bases from V and 8 bases from J; junction bases left unmatched: 4. Germline values: CDR1 GTSNPN, CDR2 SVGIG (reference sequence). The CDR3 extends over 14 amino acids. This CDR3 is CAWSLASGRDEQFF. CDR3 coding DNA: TGTGCCTGGAGTCTGGCTAGCGGGAGGGATGAGCAGTTCTTC.

This clonotype was seen a few times. The V gene is TRBV3-1, the J gene TRBJ1-1; 7 bases map to TRBD1. Germline trimming cut 3 bases from V and 3 bases from J; bases unmatched to any gene: 13. This CDR3 has 17 residues. Germline lookup yields CDR1 LGHDT and CDR2 YNNKEL (reference sequence). The CDR3 region is CASSQGVVQGFHTEAFF. The CDR3 coding sequence is TGTGCCAGCAGCCAGGGGGTCGTACAGGGGTTTCACACTGAAGCTTTCTTT.

CDR3 nucleotide sequence: TGTGCCAGTAGTATCGCGGGGGGGGGGTACAATGAGCAGTTCTTC. Protein: CASSIAGGGYNEQFF. The genes are TRBV19 and TRBJ2-1, with 9 bases fitting TRBD2. The CDR3 is made up of 15 amino acids. Germline CDR1 reads LNHDA; CDR2 reads SQIVND (reference sequence). V shed 3 bases and J 4 bases; nucleotides not matched to a gene: 4.

This clonotype was seen at least ten times. The V call is TRBV13, the J call TRBJ2-3; 9 bases agree with TRBD2. The J segment lost 0 bases and the V segment lost 5 bases, leaving 6 bases of the junction unmatched. CDR3 length: 16 amino acids. Germline values: CDR1 PRHDT, CDR2 FYEKMQ (reference sequence). This CDR3 reads CASSPVTSGSTDTQYF. The CDR3 DNA reads as TGTGCCAGCAGCCCGGTGACTAGCGGTAGCACAGATACGCAGTATTTT.